This T cell receptor (beta chain) stems from a study of blood T cell repertoires in COVID-19. Study at large: The United States, Italy and Spain were the sources of the acute and convalescent COVID-19 samples. T cells, B-cell-depleted T cells, or PBMCs provided the cDNA or gDNA that served as material.

CDR3 length: 13 residues. The germline V gene has CDR1 LNHDA and CDR2 SQIVND (reference sequence). Trimming took off 8 bases at V and 4 bases at J, with 12 bases between the two ends. Source study methods: Reference gene primer amplification yielded estimated nucleated cell counts. Only in-frame clones appear in the TCRdb table, and some are missing; sequencing was by immunoSEQ multiplex PCR. The V and J calls and clone size were taken over from that table, and D and trimming were inferred from the DNA. The top ten clones hold approximately 15% of a sample with approximately 190,000 clones, about 86% of them seen once.

This TCR came from a man aged 25-45 years with active or convalescent COVID-19. The sequencing input was peripheral blood. This chain uses TRBV19 with TRBJ2-1; D possibly corresponds to TRBD1 (6 bases). This CDR3 is CASRDTRYNEQFF. The CDR3, as DNA: TGTGCCAGTCGGGACACCCGGTACAATGAGCAGTTCTTC.